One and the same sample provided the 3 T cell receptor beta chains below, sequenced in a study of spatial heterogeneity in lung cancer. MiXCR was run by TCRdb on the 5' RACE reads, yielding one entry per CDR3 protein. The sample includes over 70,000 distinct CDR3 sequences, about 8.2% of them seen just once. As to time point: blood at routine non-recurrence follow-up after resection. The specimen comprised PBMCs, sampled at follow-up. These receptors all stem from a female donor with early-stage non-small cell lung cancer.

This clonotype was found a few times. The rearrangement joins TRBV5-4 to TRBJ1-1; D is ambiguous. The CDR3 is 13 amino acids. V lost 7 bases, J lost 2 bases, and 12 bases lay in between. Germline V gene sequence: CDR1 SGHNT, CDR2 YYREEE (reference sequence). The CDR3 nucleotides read TGTGCCAGCGGGTCTACCTCCAACACTGAAGCTTTCTTT. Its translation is CASGSTSNTEAFF.

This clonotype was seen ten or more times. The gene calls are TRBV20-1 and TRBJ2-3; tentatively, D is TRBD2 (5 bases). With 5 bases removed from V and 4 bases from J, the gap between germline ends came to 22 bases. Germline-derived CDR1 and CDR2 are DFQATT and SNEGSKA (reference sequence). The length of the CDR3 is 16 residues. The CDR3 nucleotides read TGCAGTGCTCCTCTCACACGGGGTGGGAGCGCAGATACGCAGTATTTT. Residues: CSAPLTRGGSADTQYF.

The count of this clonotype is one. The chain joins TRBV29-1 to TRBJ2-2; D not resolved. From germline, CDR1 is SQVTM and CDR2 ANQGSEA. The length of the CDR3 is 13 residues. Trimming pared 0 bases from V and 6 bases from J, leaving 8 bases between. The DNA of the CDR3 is TGCAGCGTTGAAGATAATAGCCCCGGGGAGCTGTTTTTT. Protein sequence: CSVEDNSPGELFF.